The 24 T cell receptor beta chains presented below share a single source sample, sequenced in a study of blood T cell repertoires in COVID-19 (dated by TCRdb to 2019 to 2021). The library was produced with the immunoSEQ multiplex PCR assay. The clones in this table, taken by TCRdb from immuneACCESS, are in-frame only. Not every clone is retained; where verified, under half of the shortfall comes from an unresolved V gene, and the cause of the rest is unknown. The sample contains some 70,000 clones, roughly 71% of them found a single time. The top ten constitute 14% to 15% of the sample. The sample consisted of peripheral blood. These receptors were obtained from a man aged 55-75 years with COVID-19, enrolled during active disease.

V gene TRBV24-1 combines with J gene TRBJ2-5; no clear D. The CDR3 runs 12 residues. V gave up 1 base and J gave up 5 bases, with 4 bases separating them. Germline V gives CDR1 KGHDR, CDR2 SFDVKD. This chain's CDR3 is CATSDFQETQYF. CDR3 nucleotide sequence: TGTGCCACCAGTGATTTTCAGGAGACCCAGTACTTC.

The chain is built from TRBV10-3 and TRBJ2-3, with 7 bases matching TRBD1. Per germline, CDR1 ENHRY and CDR2 SYGVKD. The length of the CDR3 is 16 residues. The V gene end was trimmed by 3 bases and the J gene end by 4 bases; junction bases not matched to a gene: 10. The CDR3: CAISDPTGNPPDTQYF. The CDR3 nucleotides are TGTGCCATCAGTGACCCGACAGGGAATCCCCCAGATACGCAGTATTTT.

V gene TRBV10-2 combines with J gene TRBJ1-2; D is possibly TRBD1 (5 bases). The CDR3 runs to 13 residues. Germline V gene lookup returns CDR1 WSHSY and CDR2 SAAADI. V gave up 2 bases and J gave up 6 bases, with 10 bases separating them. The CDR3 DNA follows: TGCGCCAGCAGTGAGACCAGGGCAGATGGCTACACCTTC. Protein sequence: CASSETRADGYTF.

V is TRBV5-5 and J is TRBJ1-1, with TRBD1 matching over 7 bases. Germline V gives CDR1 SGHKS, CDR2 YYEKEE (reference sequence). CDR3 length equals 14 residues. V shed 4 bases and J 1 base; nucleotides not matched to a gene: 4. The CDR3 here is CASSLNRGNTEAFF. The CDR3 bases are TGTGCCAGCAGCCTAAACAGGGGGAACACTGAAGCTTTCTTT.

In nucleotides, the CDR3 is TGTGCCACCAGTGATTTTCGGACAGGAGGTGGCTACACCTTC. Protein product: CATSDFRTGGGYTF. This sequence joins TRBV24-1 and TRBJ1-2; 7 nucleotides agree with TRBD1. V dropped 1 base and J dropped 7; count of bases not matched to a gene: 5. Germline assignment: CDR1 KGHDR and CDR2 SFDVKD. This CDR3 comprises 14 residues.

The J gene is TRBJ1-5, the V gene TRBV6-5, with 7 bases matching TRBD1. V lost 0 bases, J lost 7 bases, and 6 bases stayed unmatched. Germline V CDR1 and CDR2: MNHEY, SVGAGI. The CDR3 contains 15 residues. CDR3 nucleotides: TGTGCCAGCAGTTACTCGAGGGGGCACGGACAGCCCCAGCATTTT. This translates into CASSYSRGHGQPQHF.

The table lists this clone with a few counts. The chain links TRBV6-6 to TRBJ1-3; possibly TRBD1 for D (5 bases). Germline values: CDR1 MNHNY, CDR2 SVGAGI (reference sequence). The V gene lost 2 bases and the J gene lost 4 bases, with 9 bases spanning the gap. The length of the CDR3 is 14 residues. CDR3 in amino acids: CASSYQGSGNTIYF. The CDR3 DNA follows: TGTGCCAGCAGTTACCAGGGCTCGGGAAACACCATATATTTT.

The chain has TRBV24-1 and TRBJ2-3, with TRBD2 identical over 8 bases. This CDR3 spans 16 amino acids. Per germline, CDR1 KGHDR and CDR2 SFDVKD. The V gene end was trimmed by 5 bases and the J gene end by 2 bases; junction bases not matched to a gene: 8. CDR3 DNA: TGTGCCACCAGTGCTGCGACGGGAGGGTACACAGATACGCAGTATTTT. As protein: CATSAATGGYTDTQYF.

The chain links TRBV2 to TRBJ2-1; 7 nucleotides match TRBD2. The CDR3 is made up of 13 amino acids. Germline loops: CDR1 SNHLY, CDR2 FYNNEI. V lost 10 bases and J lost 7; bases outside the gene matches: 10. CDR3: CATTSVARNEQFF. In DNA, the CDR3 is TGTGCCACCACTAGCGTAGCTAGGAATGAGCAGTTCTTC. Filled out from reference TRBV2 and TRBJ2-1, the complete variable domain reads EPEVTQTPSHQVTQMGQEVILRCVPISNHLYFYWYRQILGQKVEFLVSFYNNEISEKSEIFDDQFSVERPDGSNFTLKIRSTKLEDSAMYFCATTSVARNEQFFGPGTRLTVL.

This clone was seen just once. J is TRBJ2-2 and V is TRBV18; D uncertain. The CDR3 extends over 14 amino acids. Germline CDR1 is KGHSH and CDR2 is LQKENI. Trimming cost V 2 bases and J 4 bases, with 8 bases left between them. This CDR3 reads CASSPGVFTGELFF. As DNA, the CDR3 is TGTGCCAGCTCACCAGGAGTCTTCACCGGGGAGCTGTTTTTT. The whole variable domain, remainder taken from reference TRBV18 and TRBJ2-2, is NAGVMQNPRHLVRRRGQEARLRCSPMKGHSHVYWYRQLPEEGLKFMVYLQKENIIDESGMPKERFSAEFPKEGPSILRIQQVVRGDSAAYFCASSPGVFTGELFFGEGSRLTVL.

This chain connects TRBV11-2 to TRBJ2-1; no clear D gene. V lost 4 bases to trimming and J lost 7 bases, with 8 bases between them. CDR3 length equals 12 residues. Germline-derived CDR1 and CDR2 are SGHAT and FQNNGV. The CDR3 region is CASSSVTNEQFF. CDR3 nucleotides: TGTGCCAGCAGCTCAGTGACTAATGAGCAGTTCTTC.

The chain has TRBV5-1 and TRBJ2-3; tentative D call: TRBD2 (5 bases). V was shortened by 4 bases and J by 6 bases, with 21 bases between the two germline ends. The CDR3 has 16 residues. Germline CDR1 and CDR2: SGHRS and YFSETQ. CDR3 DNA sequence: TGCGCCAGCAGCCCCCCCCGGCGGAGGTCCTACGATACGCAGTATTTT. It is translated as CASSPPRRRSYDTQYF.

This chain uses TRBV5-4 with TRBJ2-5; 7 bases fit TRBD2. V gave up 2 bases and J gave up 4 bases; unmatched junction bases: 5. The CDR3 spans 14 residues. Germline-derived CDR1 and CDR2 are SGHNT and YYREEE (reference sequence). The CDR3 protein is CASSLWTRRETQYF. The CDR3 bases are TGTGCCAGCAGCTTATGGACTAGGAGAGAGACCCAGTACTTC.

The genes are TRBV3-1 (or the pseudogene TRBV3-2) and TRBJ2-1; 8 bases agree with TRBD2. Germline CDR1 and CDR2: LGHDT and YNNKEL (reference sequence). V dropped 3 bases and J dropped 10; count of bases not matched to a gene: 11. The CDR3 sequence is 15 residues long. CDR3 protein: CASSHPGLEGSEQFF. The DNA of the CDR3 is TGTGCCAGCAGCCATCCGGGACTAGAAGGTTCCGAGCAGTTCTTC.

The V and J genes are TRBV27 and TRBJ2-2; D is uncertain. The CDR3 runs to 13 residues. The V gene's germline CDR1 is MNHEY and CDR2 SMNVEV (reference sequence). Trimming left V 3 bases short and J 4 bases short, with 6 bases between. CDR3 residues: CASSFPGTGELFF. DNA for the CDR3: TGTGCCAGCAGTTTTCCCGGCACCGGGGAGCTGTTTTTT.

The rearrangement joins TRBV7-2 to TRBJ2-3; 9 bases are a match to TRBD2. J was trimmed by 3 bases and V by 1 base; bases with no gene match: 5. Germline CDR1 is SGHTA and CDR2 is FQGNSA. This CDR3 is 16 amino acids long. CDR3 amino acids: CASSLEPRGGTDTQYF. The CDR3 bases are TGTGCCAGCAGCTTAGAGCCGCGGGGGGGTACAGATACGCAGTATTTT.

Of note for this clone: Other DNA sequences in this specimen translate into the identical CDR3. Here the CDR3 reads CASSEARDTQYF. DNA of the CDR3: TGTGCCAGCAGTGAAGCGCGAGATACGCAGTATTTT. The J gene is TRBJ2-3, the V gene TRBV2; no firm D call. Germline CDR1 reads SNHLY; CDR2 reads FYNNEI. Trimming stripped 0 bases from V and 5 bases from J, with 3 bases between. This CDR3 is 12 amino acids long.

The chain combines TRBV7-6 with TRBJ2-2; 12 bases agree with TRBD1. Germline V lookup: CDR1 SGHVS, CDR2 FNYEAQ. Trimming at V came to 2 bases and at J to 6 bases, leaving 7 bases not matched to a gene. The CDR3 loop spans 17 amino acids. This CDR3 reads CASSLPGQGALSGELFF. DNA of the CDR3: TGTGCCAGCAGCTTACCGGGACAGGGGGCGCTTTCCGGGGAGCTGTTTTTT. Based on the CDR3 plus reference TRBV7-6 and TRBJ2-2, the full variable domain is GAGVSQSPRYKVTKRGQDVALRCDPISGHVSLYWYRQALGQGPEFLTYFNYEAQQDKSGLPNDRFSAERPEGSISTLTIQRTEQRDSAMYRCASSLPGQGALSGELFFGEGSRLTVL.

The genes are TRBV2 and TRBJ2-1; 12 bases match TRBD2. Germline loops: CDR1 SNHLY, CDR2 FYNNEI. V lost 6 bases to trimming and J lost 7 bases; unmatched junction nucleotides: 1. The CDR3 has 13 residues. The CDR3 DNA sequence: TGTGCCAGCAGACTAGCGGGAGGTAATGAGCAGTTCTTC. Protein product: CASRLAGGNEQFF.

This clone has a handful of counts. The V and J genes are TRBV7-3 and TRBJ2-7; no firm D call. The V and J ends lost 6 bases and 4 bases respectively, with 4 bases between them. The germline gives CDR1 SGHTA, CDR2 FQGTGA. CDR3 length equals 10 residues. DNA for the CDR3: TGTGCCAGCAGTCGGTACGAGCAGTACTTC. Amino acid sequence: CASSRYEQYF.

The chain combines TRBV11-3 with TRBJ2-2; weak D call: TRBD1 (5 bases). Trimming took 8 bases from V and 0 from J, leaving 10 bases between them. This CDR3 comprises 14 residues. Germline loops: CDR1 SGHNT, CDR2 YENEEA. This CDR3 reads CASSHRSNTGELFF. The CDR3, as DNA: TGTGCCAGCTCCCACAGGTCGAACACCGGGGAGCTGTTTTTT.

V is TRBV7-3 and J is TRBJ2-5, with 8 positions matching TRBD1. V lost 5 bases and J lost 5; bases outside the gene matches: 7. Germline CDR1 and CDR2: SGHTA and FQGTGA. The CDR3 totals 14 residues. The CDR3 loop is CASSPGQGRETQYF. For the CDR3, the DNA is TGTGCCAGCAGCCCAGGACAGGGAAGGGAGACCCAGTACTTC.

The chain recombines TRBV6-1 with TRBJ1-5, with no clear D. V was clipped by 1 base and J by 7 bases, with 14 bases between them. Germline lookup yields CDR1 MNHNS and CDR2 SASEGT. The CDR3 is made up of 15 amino acids. CDR3 sequence reads: CASSEDETFWQPQHF. DNA for the CDR3: TGTGCCAGCAGTGAAGACGAAACTTTCTGGCAGCCCCAGCATTTT.

The count of this clone is one. The gene calls are TRBV30 and TRBJ2-5; 7 bases match TRBD1. Losses at the gene ends were 8 bases for V and 2 bases for J; bases not matched to a gene: 14. In germline, CDR1 is GTSNPN, CDR2 SVGIG (reference sequence). The CDR3 is 15 residues long. CDR3 loop: CARNLDGTAQETQYF. The DNA of the CDR3 is TGTGCCCGGAATCTCGACGGGACAGCTCAAGAGACCCAGTACTTC.